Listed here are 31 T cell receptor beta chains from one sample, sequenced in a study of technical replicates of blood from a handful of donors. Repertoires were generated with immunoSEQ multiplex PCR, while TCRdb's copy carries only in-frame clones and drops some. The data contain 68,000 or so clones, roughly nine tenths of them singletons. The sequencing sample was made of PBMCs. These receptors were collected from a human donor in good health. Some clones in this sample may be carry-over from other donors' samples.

CDR3 residues: CASSGGLAEGYEQYF. DNA of the CDR3: TGTGCCAGCAGCGGGGGACTAGCGGAAGGGTACGAGCAGTACTTC. The V gene is TRBV9, the J gene TRBJ2-7; TRBD2 matches at 11 bases. CDR3 length: 15 amino acids. The V gene end was trimmed by 3 bases and the J gene end by 4 bases; junction bases not matched to a gene: 6. Germline assignment: CDR1 SGDLS and CDR2 YYNGEE.

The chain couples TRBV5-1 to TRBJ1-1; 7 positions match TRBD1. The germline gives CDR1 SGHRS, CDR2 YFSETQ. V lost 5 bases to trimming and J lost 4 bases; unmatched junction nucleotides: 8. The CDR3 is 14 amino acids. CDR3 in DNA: TGCGCCAGCAGAGATCACAGGGGCGGCACTGAAGCTTTCTTT. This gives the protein CASRDHRGGTEAFF.

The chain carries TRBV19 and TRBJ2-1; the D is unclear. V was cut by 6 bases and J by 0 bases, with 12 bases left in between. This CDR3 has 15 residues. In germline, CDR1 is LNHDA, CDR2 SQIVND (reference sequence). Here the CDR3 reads CASSLASISYNEQFF. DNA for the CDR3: TGTGCCAGTAGCCTCGCGAGCATCTCCTACAATGAGCAGTTCTTC.

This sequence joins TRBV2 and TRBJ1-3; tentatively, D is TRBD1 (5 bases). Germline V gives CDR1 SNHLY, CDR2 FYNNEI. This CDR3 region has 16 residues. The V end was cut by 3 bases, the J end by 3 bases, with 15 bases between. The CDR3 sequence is CASSEARPGNGNTIYF. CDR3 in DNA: TGTGCCAGCAGTGAGGCCAGGCCAGGGAATGGAAACACCATATATTTT. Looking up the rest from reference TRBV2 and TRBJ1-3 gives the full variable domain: EPEVTQTPSHQVTQMGQEVILRCVPISNHLYFYWYRQILGQKVEFLVSFYNNEISEKSEIFDDQFSVERPDGSNFTLKIRSTKLEDSAMYFCASSEARPGNGNTIYFGEGSWLTVV.

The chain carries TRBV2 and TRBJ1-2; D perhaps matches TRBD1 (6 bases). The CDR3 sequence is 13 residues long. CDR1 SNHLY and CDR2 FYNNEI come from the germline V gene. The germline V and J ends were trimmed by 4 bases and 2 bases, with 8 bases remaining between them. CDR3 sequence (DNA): TGTGCCAGCAGTGCGGACAGCAACTATGGCTACACCTTC. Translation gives CASSADSNYGYTF.

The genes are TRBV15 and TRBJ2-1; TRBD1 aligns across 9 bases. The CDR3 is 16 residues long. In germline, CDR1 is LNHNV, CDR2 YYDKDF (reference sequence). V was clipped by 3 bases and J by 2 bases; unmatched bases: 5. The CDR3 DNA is TGTGCCACCAGCAGGGGACAGGGCTGGCCCTACAATGAGCAGTTCTTC. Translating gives CATSRGQGWPYNEQFF.

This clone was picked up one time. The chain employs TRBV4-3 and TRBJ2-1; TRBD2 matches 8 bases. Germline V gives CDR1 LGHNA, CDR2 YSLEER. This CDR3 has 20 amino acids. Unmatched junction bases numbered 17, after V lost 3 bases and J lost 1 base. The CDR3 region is CASSQATGSSGIGSYNEQFF. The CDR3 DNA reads TGCGCCAGCAGCCAGGCCACGGGGAGTAGCGGGATAGGGTCCTACAATGAGCAGTTCTTC.

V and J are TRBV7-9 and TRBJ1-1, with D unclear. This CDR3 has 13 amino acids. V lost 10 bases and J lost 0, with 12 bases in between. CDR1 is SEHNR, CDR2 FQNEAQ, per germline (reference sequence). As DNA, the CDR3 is TGTGCCATCAGAGCTAATTTGAACACTGAAGCTTTCTTT. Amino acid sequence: CAIRANLNTEAFF.

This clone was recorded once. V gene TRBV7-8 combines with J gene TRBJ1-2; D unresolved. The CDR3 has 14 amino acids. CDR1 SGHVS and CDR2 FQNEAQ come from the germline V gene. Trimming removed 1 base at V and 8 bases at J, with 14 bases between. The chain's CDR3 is CASSLGRGTGGYTF. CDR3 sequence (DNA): TGTGCCAGCAGCTTAGGACGGGGTACGGGCGGCTACACCTTC.

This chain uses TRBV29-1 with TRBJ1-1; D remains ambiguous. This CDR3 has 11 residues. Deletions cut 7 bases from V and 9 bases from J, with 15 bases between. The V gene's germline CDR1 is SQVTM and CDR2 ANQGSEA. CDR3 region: CSGITEIKAFF. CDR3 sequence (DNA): TGCAGCGGAATAACTGAAATAAAAGCTTTCTTT. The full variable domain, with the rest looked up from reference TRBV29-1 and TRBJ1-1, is SAVISQKPSRDICQRGTSLTIQCQVDSQVTMMFWYRQQPGQSLTLIATANQGSEATYESGFVIDKFPISRPNLTFSTLTVSNMSPEDSSIYLCSGITEIKAFFGQGTRLTVV.

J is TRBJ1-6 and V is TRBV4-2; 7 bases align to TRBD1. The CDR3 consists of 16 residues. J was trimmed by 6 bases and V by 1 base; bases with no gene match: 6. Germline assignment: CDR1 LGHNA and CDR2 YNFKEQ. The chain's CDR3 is CASSQGQGTGNSPLHF. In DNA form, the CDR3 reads TGTGCCAGCAGCCAAGGACAGGGAACAGGTAATTCACCCCTCCACTTT.

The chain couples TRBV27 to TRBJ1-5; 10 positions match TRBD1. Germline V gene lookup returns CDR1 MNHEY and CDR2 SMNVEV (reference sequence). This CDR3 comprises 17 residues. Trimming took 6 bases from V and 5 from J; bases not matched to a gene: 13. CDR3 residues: CASSPGTGVRGHQPQHF. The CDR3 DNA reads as TGTGCCAGCAGCCCCGGGACAGGGGTGAGAGGGCATCAGCCCCAGCATTTT.

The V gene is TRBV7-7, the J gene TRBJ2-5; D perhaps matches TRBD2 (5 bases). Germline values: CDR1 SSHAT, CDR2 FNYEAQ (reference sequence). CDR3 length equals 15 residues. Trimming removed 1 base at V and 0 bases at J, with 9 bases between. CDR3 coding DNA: TGTGCCAGCAGCTTAGTTCCCGGGGACCAAGAGACCCAGTACTTC. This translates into CASSLVPGDQETQYF.

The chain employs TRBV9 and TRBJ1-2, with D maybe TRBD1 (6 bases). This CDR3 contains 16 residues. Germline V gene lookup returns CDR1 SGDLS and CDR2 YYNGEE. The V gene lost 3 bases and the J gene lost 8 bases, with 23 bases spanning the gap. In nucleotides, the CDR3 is TGTGCCAGCAGCGCCCGGGCACAGGGAACCCTATGGGGCTACACCTTC. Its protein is CASSARAQGTLWGYTF.

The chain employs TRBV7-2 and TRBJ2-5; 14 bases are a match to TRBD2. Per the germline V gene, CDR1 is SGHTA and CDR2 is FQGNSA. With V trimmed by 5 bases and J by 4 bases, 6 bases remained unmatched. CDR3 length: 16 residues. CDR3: CASSTGLAGGVETQYF. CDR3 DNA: TGTGCCAGCAGCACAGGACTAGCGGGGGGCGTAGAGACCCAGTACTTC.

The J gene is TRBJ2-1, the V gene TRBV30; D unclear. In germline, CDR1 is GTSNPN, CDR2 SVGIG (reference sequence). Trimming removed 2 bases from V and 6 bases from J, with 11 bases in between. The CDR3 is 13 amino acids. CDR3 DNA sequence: TGTGCCTGGAGTACGAGGAACTTCAATGAGCAGTTCTTC. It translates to CAWSTRNFNEQFF.

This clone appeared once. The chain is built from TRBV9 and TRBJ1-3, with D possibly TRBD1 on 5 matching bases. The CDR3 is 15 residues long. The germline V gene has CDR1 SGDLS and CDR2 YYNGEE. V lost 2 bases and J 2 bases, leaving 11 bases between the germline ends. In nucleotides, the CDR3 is TGTGCCAGCAGCGTTGGGGGGGGTCCTGGAAACACCATATATTTT. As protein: CASSVGGGPGNTIYF.

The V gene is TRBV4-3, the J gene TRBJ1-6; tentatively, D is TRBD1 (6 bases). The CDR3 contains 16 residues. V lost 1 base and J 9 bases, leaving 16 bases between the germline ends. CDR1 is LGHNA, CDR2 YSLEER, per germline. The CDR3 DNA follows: TGCGCCAGCAGCCAAGTTCCGGCAGGGGTCGGTTCACCCCTCCACTTT. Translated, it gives CASSQVPAGVGSPLHF.

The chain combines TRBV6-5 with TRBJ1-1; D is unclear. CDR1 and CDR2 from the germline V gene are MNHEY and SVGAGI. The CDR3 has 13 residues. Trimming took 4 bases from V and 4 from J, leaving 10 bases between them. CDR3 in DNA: TGTGCCAGCAGTTCCCCGGGAAGCACTGAAGCTTTCTTT. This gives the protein CASSSPGSTEAFF.

Here the CDR3 reads CASSEGLAGILGAQYF. The CDR3 DNA follows: TGTGCCAGCAGCGAGGGACTAGCGGGGATCTTGGGGGCCCAGTACTTC. The chain is built from TRBV9 and TRBJ2-5; 13 nucleotides align to TRBD2. V was clipped by 3 bases and J by 9 bases; unmatched bases: 11. Germline values: CDR1 SGDLS, CDR2 YYNGEE. The CDR3 covers 16 residues.

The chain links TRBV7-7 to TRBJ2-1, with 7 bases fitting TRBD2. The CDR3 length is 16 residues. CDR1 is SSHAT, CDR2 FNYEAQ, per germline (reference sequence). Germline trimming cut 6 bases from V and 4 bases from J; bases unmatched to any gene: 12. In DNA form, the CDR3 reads TGTGCCAGCAGTCCCCGGGCGGGAGCGAAGTACAATGAGCAGTTCTTC. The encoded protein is CASSPRAGAKYNEQFF.

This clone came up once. The CDR3 DNA is TGTGCCAGCAGCGCCCCGACAGGGGGGCAAGAGACCCAGTACTTC. As protein: CASSAPTGGQETQYF. V usage is TRBV7-9 and J usage is TRBJ2-5; the match to TRBD1 covers 9 bases. The V gene end was trimmed by 5 bases and the J gene end by 2 bases; junction bases not matched to a gene: 6. The germline V gene encodes CDR1 SEHNR and CDR2 FQNEAQ (reference sequence). This CDR3 has 15 amino acids. The full variable domain, with the rest looked up from reference TRBV7-9 and TRBJ2-5, is DTGVSQNPRHKITKRGQNVTFRCDPISEHNRLYWYRQTLGQGPEFLTYFQNEAQLEKSRLLSDRFSAERPKGSFSTLEIQRTEQGDSAMYLCASSAPTGGQETQYFGPGTRLLVL.

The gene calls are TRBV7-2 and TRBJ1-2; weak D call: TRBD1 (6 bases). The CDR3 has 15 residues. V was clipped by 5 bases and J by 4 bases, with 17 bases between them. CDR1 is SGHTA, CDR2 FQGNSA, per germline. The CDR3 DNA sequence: TGTGCCAGCAGCGAAGCGGGGGCCCCTTCCTATGGCTACACCTTC. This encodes CASSEAGAPSYGYTF.

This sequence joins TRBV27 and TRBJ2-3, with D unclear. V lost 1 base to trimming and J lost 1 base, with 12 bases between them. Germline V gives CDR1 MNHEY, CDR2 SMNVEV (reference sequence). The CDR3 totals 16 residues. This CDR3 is CASSLWVTSRTDTQYF. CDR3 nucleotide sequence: TGTGCCAGCAGTTTATGGGTGACTTCTCGCACAGATACGCAGTATTTT.

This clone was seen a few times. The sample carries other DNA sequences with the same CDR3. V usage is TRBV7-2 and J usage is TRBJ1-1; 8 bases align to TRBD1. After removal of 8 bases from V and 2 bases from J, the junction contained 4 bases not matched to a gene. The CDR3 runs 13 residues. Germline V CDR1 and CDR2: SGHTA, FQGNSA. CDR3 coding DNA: TGTGCCAGCTCAGGGGGCGGTAACACTGAAGCTTTCTTT. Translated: CASSGGGNTEAFF.

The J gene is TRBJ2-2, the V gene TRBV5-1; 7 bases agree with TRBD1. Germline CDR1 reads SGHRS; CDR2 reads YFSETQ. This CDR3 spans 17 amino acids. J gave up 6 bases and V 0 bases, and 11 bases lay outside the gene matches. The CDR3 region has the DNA TGCGCCAGCAGCTTGGAAGGGGGCGCGTTCGCCTCCGGGGAGCTGTTTTTT. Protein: CASSLEGGAFASGELFF.

The CDR3 coding sequence is TGTGCCATCCTAGCGGGAGGGATTTTAAATGAGCAGTTCTTC. As protein: CAILAGGILNEQFF. The chain joins TRBV30 to TRBJ2-1, with TRBD2 matching over 12 bases. Germline loops: CDR1 GTSNPN, CDR2 SVGIG (reference sequence). J was trimmed by 7 bases and V by 8 bases; bases with no gene match: 9. The CDR3 has 14 amino acids.

CDR3 amino acids: CASSPQGQGNEKLFF. CDR3 coding DNA: TGTGCCAGCAGCCCCCAGGGACAGGGGAATGAAAAACTGTTTTTT. The genes are TRBV4-2 and TRBJ1-4; TRBD1 matches 10 bases. V lost 4 bases, J lost 5 bases, and 4 bases stayed unmatched. The CDR3 contains 15 residues. CDR1 and CDR2 (germline): LGHNA, YNFKEQ.

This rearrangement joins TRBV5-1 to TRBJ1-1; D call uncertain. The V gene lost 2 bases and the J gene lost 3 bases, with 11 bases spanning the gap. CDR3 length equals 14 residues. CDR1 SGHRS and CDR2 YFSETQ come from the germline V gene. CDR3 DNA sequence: TGCGCCAGCAGCTTAAACCTCGGGTACACTGAAGCTTTCTTT. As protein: CASSLNLGYTEAFF.

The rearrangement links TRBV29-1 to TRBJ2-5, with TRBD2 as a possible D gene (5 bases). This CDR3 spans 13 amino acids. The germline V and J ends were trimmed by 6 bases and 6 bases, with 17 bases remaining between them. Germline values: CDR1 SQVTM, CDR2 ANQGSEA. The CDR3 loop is CSVPGPGFKTQYF. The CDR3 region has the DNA TGCAGCGTCCCCGGTCCGGGGTTTAAGACCCAGTACTTC.

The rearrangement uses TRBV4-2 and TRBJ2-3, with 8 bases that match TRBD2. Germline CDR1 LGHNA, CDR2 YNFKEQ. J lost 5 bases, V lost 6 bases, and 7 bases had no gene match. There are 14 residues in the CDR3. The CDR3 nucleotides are TGTGCCAGCAGTCCTGGACTAGCCCAAGATACGCAGTATTTT. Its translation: CASSPGLAQDTQYF.